This T cell receptor (beta chain) was sequenced for a study of CD8 T cells in Susac syndrome. cDNA came from roughly 0.53 to 1 ug RNA primed by random hexamers. Across 54 Vbeta and 13 Jbeta, immunoSEQ multiplex PCR amplified TCR beta CDR3. TCRdb itself ran the immunoSEQ multiplex PCR reads through MiXCR, one entry per CDR3 protein. The data show some 220,000 distinct CDR3 sequences, about 95% seen once. There are 14 residues in the CDR3. Trimming removed 8 bases at V and 3 bases at J, with 11 bases between. Germline loops: CDR1 LGHDT, CDR2 YNNKEL (reference sequence). The receptor comes from a human donor with multiple sclerosis. The J gene is TRBJ2-6, the V gene TRBV3-1; D gene ambiguous. Sequenced material: CD4+ T cells from PBMCs. The CDR3 region is CASQARSGANVLTF. Written as DNA, the CDR3 is TGTGCCAGCCAAGCGAGGAGTGGGGCCAACGTCCTGACTTTC.